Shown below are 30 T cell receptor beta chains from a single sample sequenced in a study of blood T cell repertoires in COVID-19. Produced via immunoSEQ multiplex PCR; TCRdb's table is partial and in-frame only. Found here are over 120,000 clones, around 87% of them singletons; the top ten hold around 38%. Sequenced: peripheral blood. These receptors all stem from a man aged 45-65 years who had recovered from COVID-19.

CDR3 sequence reads: CASSFWGLQEPQHF. The DNA of the CDR3 is TGTGCCAGCAGCTTTTGGGGGCTTCAAGAGCCCCAGCATTTT. The chain carries TRBV5-8 and TRBJ1-5; D possibly corresponds to TRBD1 (6 bases). V lost 2 bases to trimming and J lost 8 bases, with 14 bases between them. Germline CDR1 SGHTS, CDR2 YDEGEE. CDR3 size: 14 residues.

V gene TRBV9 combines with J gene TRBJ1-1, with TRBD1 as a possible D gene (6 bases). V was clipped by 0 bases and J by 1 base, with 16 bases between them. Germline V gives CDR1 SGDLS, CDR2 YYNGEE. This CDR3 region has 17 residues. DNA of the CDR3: TGTGCCAGCAGCGTAGATGACCCAGGGGTCAGGAACACTGAAGCTTTCTTT. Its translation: CASSVDDPGVRNTEAFF.

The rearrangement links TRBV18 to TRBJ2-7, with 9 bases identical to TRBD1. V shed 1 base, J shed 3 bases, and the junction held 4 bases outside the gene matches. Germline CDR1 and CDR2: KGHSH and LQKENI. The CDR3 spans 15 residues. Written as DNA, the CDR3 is TGTGCCAGCTCACCACGCTCGGACAGGGGCTACGAGCAGTACTTC. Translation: CASSPRSDRGYEQYF.

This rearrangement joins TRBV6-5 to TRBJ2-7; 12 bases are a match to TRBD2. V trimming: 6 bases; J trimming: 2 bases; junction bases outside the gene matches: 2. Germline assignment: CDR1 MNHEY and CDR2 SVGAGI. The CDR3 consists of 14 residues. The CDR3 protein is CASSRTSGTYEQYF. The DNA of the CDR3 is TGTGCCAGCAGCAGGACTAGCGGGACCTACGAGCAGTACTTC.

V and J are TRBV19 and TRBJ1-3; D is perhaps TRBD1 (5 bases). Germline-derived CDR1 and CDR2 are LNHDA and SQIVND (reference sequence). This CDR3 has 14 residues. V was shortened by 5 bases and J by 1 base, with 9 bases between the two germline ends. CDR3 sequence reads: CASSAGSSGNTIYF. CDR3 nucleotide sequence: TGTGCCAGTAGTGCAGGGTCATCTGGAAACACCATATATTTT.

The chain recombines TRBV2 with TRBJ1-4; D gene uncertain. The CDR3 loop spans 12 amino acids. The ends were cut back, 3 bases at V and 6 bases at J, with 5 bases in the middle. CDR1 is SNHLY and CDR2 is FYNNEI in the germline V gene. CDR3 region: CASSDRYEKLFF. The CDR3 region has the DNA TGTGCCAGCAGTGATCGGTATGAAAAACTGTTTTTT.

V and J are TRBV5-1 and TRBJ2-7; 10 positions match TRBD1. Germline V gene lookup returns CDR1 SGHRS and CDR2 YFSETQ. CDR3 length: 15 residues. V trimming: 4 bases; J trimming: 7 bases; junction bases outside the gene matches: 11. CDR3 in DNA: TGCGCCAGCAGCCAAGGGACAGGGGATTTACGGGAGCAGTACTTC. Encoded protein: CASSQGTGDLREQYF.

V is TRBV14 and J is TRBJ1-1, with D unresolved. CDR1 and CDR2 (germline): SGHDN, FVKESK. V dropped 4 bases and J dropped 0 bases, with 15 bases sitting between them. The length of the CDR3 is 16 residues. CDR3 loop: CASSPTADSLNTEAFF. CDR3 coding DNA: TGTGCCAGCAGCCCAACTGCGGACTCATTGAACACTGAAGCTTTCTTT.

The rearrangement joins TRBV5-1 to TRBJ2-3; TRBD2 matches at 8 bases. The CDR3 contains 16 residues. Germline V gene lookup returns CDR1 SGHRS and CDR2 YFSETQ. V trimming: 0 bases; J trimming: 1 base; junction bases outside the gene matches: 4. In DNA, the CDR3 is TGCGCCAGCAGCTTGGAGGGGCGGGGGGGCACAGATACGCAGTATTTT. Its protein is CASSLEGRGGTDTQYF.

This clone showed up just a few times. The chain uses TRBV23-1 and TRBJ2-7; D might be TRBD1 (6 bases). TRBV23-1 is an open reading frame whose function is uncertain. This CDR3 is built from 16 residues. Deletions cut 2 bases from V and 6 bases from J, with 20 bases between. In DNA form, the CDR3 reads TGCGCCAGCAGTCAAACCCACAGGGTCGGCACAGGCGAGCAGTACTTC. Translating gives CASSQTHRVGTGEQYF.

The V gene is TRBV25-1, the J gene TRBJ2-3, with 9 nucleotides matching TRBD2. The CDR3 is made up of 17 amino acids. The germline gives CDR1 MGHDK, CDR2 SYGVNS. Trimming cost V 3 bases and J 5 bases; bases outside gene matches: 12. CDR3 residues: CASSESTSGQKGDTQYF. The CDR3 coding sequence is TGTGCCAGCAGTGAGTCGACTAGCGGACAAAAGGGAGATACGCAGTATTTT.

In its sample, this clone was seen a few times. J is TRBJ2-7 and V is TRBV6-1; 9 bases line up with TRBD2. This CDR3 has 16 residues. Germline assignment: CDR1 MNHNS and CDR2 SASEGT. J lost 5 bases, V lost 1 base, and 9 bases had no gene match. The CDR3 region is CASSEVSAGGRDEQYF. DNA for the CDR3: TGTGCCAGCAGTGAAGTCAGCGCGGGGGGGCGGGACGAGCAGTACTTC.

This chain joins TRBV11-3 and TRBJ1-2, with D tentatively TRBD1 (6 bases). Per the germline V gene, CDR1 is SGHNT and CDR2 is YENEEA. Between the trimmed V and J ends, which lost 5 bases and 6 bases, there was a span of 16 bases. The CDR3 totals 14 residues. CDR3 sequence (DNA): TGTGCCAGCAGCCCCGGGACATCGAGGAATGGCTACACCTTC. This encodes CASSPGTSRNGYTF.

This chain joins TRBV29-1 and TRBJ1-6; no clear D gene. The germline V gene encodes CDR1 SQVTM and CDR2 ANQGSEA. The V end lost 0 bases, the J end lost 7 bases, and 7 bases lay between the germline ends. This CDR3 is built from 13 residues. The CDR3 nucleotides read TGCAGCGTTGAAGAAACGAGGAATTCACCCCTCCACTTT. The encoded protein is CSVEETRNSPLHF.

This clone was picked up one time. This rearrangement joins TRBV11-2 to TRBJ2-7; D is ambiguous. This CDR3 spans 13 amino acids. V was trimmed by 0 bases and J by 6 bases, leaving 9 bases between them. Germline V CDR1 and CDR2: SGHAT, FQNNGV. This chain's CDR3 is CASSLDHSREQYF. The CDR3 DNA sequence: TGTGCCAGCAGCTTAGATCATTCGCGCGAGCAGTACTTC.

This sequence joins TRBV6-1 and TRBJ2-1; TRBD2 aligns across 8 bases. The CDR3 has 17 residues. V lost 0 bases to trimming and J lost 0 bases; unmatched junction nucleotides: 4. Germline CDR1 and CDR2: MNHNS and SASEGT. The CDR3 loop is CASSEAGGGFSYNEQFF. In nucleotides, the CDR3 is TGTGCCAGCAGTGAAGCAGGCGGGGGGTTCTCCTACAATGAGCAGTTCTTC.

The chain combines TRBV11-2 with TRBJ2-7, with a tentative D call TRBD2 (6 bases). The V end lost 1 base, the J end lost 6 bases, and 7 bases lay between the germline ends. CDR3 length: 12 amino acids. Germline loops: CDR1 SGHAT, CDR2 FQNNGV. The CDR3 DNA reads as TGTGCCAGCAGCTTAGGCGGGGTCGAGCAGTACTTC. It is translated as CASSLGGVEQYF.

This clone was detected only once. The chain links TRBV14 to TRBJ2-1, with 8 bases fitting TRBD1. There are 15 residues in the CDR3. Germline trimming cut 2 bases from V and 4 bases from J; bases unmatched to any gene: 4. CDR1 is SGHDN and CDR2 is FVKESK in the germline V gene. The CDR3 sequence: CASSQLDREYNEQFF. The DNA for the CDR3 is TGTGCCAGCAGCCAACTGGACAGGGAATACAATGAGCAGTTCTTC.

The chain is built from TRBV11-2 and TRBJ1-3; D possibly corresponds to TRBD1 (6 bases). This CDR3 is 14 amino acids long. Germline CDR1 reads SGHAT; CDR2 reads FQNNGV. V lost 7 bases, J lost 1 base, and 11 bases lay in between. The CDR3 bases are TGTGCCAGCACCGCAGGACAGTCTGGAAACACCATATATTTT. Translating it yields CASTAGQSGNTIYF.

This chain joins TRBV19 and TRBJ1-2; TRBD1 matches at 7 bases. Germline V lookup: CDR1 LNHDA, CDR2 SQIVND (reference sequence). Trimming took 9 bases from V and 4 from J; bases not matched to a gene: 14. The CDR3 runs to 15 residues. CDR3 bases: TGTGCCAGCAAGGACAGGTCTTTACTGGCCTATGGCTACACCTTC. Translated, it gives CASKDRSLLAYGYTF.

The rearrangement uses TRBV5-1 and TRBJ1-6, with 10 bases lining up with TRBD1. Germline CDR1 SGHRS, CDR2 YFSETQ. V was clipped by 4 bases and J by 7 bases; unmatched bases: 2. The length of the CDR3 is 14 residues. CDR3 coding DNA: TGCGCCAGCAGCCAGGACAGGGGGAATTCACCCCTCCACTTT. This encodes CASSQDRGNSPLHF.

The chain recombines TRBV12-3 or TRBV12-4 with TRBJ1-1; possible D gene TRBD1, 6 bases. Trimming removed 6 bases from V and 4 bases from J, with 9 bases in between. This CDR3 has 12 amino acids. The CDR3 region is CASRKQGTEAFF. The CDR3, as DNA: TGTGCCAGCAGAAAACAGGGCACTGAAGCTTTCTTT.

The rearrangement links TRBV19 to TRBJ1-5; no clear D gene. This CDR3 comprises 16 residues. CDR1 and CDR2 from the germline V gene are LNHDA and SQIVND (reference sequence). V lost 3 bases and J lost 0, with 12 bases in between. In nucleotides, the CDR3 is TGTGCCAGTAGTATCTCGGAGTTAAATAGCAATCAGCCCCAGCATTTT. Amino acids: CASSISELNSNQPQHF.

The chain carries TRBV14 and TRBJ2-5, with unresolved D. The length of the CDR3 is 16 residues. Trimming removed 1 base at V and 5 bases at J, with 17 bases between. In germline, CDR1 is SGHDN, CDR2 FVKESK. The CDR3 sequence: CASSQGPLPPRETQYF. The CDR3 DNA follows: TGTGCCAGCAGCCAAGGGCCTTTACCCCCGCGGGAGACCCAGTACTTC.

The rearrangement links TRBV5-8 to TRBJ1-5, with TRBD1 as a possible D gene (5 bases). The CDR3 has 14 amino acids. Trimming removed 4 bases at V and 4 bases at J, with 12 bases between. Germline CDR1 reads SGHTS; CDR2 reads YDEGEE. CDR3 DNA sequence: TGTGCCAGCAGCCGGGGAGGGGCGAATCAGCCCCAGCATTTT. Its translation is CASSRGGANQPQHF. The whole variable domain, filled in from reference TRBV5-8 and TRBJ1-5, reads EAGVTQSPTHLIKTRGQQATLRCSPISGHTSVYWYQQALGLGLQFLLWYDEGEERNRGNFPPRFSGRQFPNYSSELNVNALELEDSALYLCASSRGGANQPQHFGDGTRLSIL.

The CDR3 loop reads CASSQRQGFSGNTIYF. CDR3 sequence (DNA): TGCGCCAGCAGCCAGAGACAGGGCTTCTCTGGAAACACCATATATTTT. The chain couples TRBV5-1 to TRBJ1-3, with 7 bases identical to TRBD1. The trim removed 4 bases at V and 0 bases at J, leaving 7 bases unmatched. Per the germline V gene, CDR1 is SGHRS and CDR2 is YFSETQ. This CDR3 contains 16 residues.

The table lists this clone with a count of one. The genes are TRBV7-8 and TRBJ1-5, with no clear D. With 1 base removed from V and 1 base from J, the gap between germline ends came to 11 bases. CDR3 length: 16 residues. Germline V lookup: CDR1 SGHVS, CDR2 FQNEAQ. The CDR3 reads CASSLVSLRSNQPQHF. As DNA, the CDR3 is TGTGCCAGCAGCTTAGTGAGCCTCCGGAGCAATCAGCCCCAGCATTTT.

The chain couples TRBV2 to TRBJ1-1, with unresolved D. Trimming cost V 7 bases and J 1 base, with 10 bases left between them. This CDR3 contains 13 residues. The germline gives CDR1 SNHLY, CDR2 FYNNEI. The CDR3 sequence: CASTIEGNTEAFF. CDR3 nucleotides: TGTGCCAGCACCATCGAGGGGAACACTGAAGCTTTCTTT.

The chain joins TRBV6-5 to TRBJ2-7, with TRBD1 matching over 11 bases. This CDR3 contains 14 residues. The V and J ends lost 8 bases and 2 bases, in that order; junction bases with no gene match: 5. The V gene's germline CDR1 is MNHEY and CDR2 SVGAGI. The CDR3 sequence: CASGGTGGTYEQYF. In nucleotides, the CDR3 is TGTGCCAGCGGGGGGACAGGGGGAACCTACGAGCAGTACTTC.

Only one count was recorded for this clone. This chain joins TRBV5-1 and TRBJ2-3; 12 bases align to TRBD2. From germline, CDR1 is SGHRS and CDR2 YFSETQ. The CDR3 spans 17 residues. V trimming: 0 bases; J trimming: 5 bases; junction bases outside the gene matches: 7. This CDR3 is CASSLASSGGAQDTQYF. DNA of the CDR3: TGCGCCAGCAGCTTGGCTTCTAGCGGGGGGGCCCAAGATACGCAGTATTTT.